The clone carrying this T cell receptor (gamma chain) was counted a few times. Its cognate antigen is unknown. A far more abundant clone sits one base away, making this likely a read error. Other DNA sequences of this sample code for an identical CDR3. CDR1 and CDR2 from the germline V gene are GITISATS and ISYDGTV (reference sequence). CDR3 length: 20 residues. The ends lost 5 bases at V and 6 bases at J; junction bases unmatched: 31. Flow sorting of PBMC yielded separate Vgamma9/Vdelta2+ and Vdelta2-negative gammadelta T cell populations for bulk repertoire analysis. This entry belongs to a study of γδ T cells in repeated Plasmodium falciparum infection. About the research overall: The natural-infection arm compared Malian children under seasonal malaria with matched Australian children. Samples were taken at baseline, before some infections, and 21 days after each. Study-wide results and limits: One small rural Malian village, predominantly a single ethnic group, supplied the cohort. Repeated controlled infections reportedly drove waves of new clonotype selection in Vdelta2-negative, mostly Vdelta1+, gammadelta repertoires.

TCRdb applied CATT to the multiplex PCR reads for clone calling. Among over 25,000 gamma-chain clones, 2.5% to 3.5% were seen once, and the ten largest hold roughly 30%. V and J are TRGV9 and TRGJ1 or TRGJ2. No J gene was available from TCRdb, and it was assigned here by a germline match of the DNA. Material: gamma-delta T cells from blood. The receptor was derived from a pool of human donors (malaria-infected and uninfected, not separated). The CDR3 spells CALWGLNISPPTLDCYKKLF. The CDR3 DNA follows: TGTGCCTTGTGGGGACTGAATATATCTCCCCCTACCTTGGATTGTTATAAGAAACTCTTT.